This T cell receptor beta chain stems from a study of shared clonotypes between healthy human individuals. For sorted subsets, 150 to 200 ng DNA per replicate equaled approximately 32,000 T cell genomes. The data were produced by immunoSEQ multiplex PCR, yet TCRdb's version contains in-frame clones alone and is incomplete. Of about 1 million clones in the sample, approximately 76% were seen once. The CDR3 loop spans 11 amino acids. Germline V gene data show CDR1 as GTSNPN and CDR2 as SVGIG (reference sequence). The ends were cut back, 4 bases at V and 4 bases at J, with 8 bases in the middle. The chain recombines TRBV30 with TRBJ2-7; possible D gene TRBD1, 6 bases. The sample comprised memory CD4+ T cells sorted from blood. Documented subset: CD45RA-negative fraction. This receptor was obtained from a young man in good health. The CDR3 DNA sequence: TGTGCCTGGACTAGGGGGTACGAGCAGTACTTC. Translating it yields CAWTRGYEQYF.